A selection of T cell receptor beta chains follows, all from one sample in a study of response to subunit inactivated influenza vaccine. TCRdb processed the RT-PCR reads anew with MiXCR; each CDR3 protein has one entry. The sample yields about 190,000 distinct CDR3 sequences, about an eighth seen once. Sequencing was performed on CD8+ T cells sorted from PBMCs, taken about 5 days after vaccination. The receptors shown here come from a man aged 45-60 years who received an inactivated influenza vaccine. Both conserved end residues are part of each CDR3. Fields, in order: clone size, D gene, V gene, J gene, CDR3 DNA, CDR3 protein. D genes are given only for firm matches. Clone size appears in some rows only: once, few, many, or a class for an expanded clone.

clone size: NA
D gene: NA
V gene: TRBV15
J gene: TRBJ2-7
CDR3 DNA: TGTGCCACCAGCGACGCCTTTTACGAGCAGTACTTC
CDR3 protein: CATSDAFYEQYF

clone size: NA
D gene: NA
V gene: TRBV3-1
J gene: TRBJ2-1
CDR3 DNA: TGTGCCAGTCGACACTTTAACCACAATGAGCAGTTCTTC
CDR3 protein: CASRHFNHNEQFF

clone size: NA
D gene: TRBD1
V gene: TRBV28
J gene: TRBJ2-1
CDR3 DNA: TGTGCCAGCAGTTCGCGGACAGGATTCTACAATGAGCAGTTCTTC
CDR3 protein: CASSSRTGFYNEQFF

clone size: few
D gene: NA
V gene: TRBV10-3
J gene: TRBJ2-1
CDR3 DNA: TGTGCCACCGACGCCGACTCCTACAATGAGCAGTTCTTC
CDR3 protein: CATDADSYNEQFF

clone size: NA
D gene: NA
V gene: TRBV20-1
J gene: TRBJ2-7
CDR3 DNA: TGCAGTGCTAGAGGGTTCCGGGACTACGAGCAGTACTTC
CDR3 protein: CSARGFRDYEQYF

clone size: NA
D gene: TRBD1
V gene: TRBV4-3
J gene: TRBJ1-5
CDR3 DNA: TGCGCCAGCAGCCATTTCTACCGGGACAGAGGTCAGCAGCCCCAGCATTTT
CDR3 protein: CASSHFYRDRGQQPQHF

clone size: NA
D gene: TRBD2
V gene: TRBV6-5
J gene: TRBJ2-5
CDR3 DNA: TGTGCCAGCAGTTACTCTTCTAGCGGGGGGCCCGGGCAAGAGACCCAGTACTTC
CDR3 protein: CASSYSSSGGPGQETQYF

clone size: few
D gene: TRBD2
V gene: TRBV7-9
J gene: TRBJ2-1
CDR3 DNA: TGTGCCAGCCTCTGGGCGGGGGGAAACAATGAGCAGTTCTTC
CDR3 protein: CASLWAGGNNEQFF

clone size: few
D gene: TRBD1
V gene: TRBV5-1
J gene: TRBJ2-7
CDR3 DNA: TGCGCCAGCAGAGAGACAGGGTCCTACGAGCAGTACTTC
CDR3 protein: CASRETGSYEQYF

clone size: NA
D gene: NA
V gene: TRBV11-1
J gene: TRBJ2-1
CDR3 DNA: TGTGCCAGCAGCTTAATTCGCTCTGGGGCAGGGGGGTGGAATGAGCAGTTCTTC
CDR3 protein: CASSLIRSGAGGWNEQFF

clone size: many
D gene: TRBD2
V gene: TRBV20-1
J gene: TRBJ2-7
CDR3 DNA: TGCAGTGCCACTAGCGGGAACTCCTACGAGCAGTACTTC
CDR3 protein: CSATSGNSYEQYF

clone size: NA
D gene: TRBD1
V gene: TRBV5-8
J gene: TRBJ1-6
CDR3 DNA: TGTGCCAGCAGTCCGACAGGGGGAGGAGATTATAATTCACCCCTCCACTTT
CDR3 protein: CASSPTGGGDYNSPLHF

clone size: few
D gene: TRBD1
V gene: TRBV6-2/TRBV6-3
J gene: TRBJ2-1
CDR3 DNA: TGTGCCAGCAGTAGAAACCGGGACAGGGCCAATGAGCAGTTCTTC
CDR3 protein: CASSRNRDRANEQFF

clone size: NA
D gene: TRBD2
V gene: TRBV12-3/TRBV12-4
J gene: TRBJ2-3
CDR3 DNA: TGTGCCAGCAGTGGGACTAGCGGGGGGCCCACAGATACGCAGTATTTT
CDR3 protein: CASSGTSGGPTDTQYF

clone size: few
D gene: TRBD1
V gene: TRBV24-1
J gene: TRBJ2-3
CDR3 DNA: TGTGCCACCAGTGATCTTGGACAGGGAATGGCAGATACGCAGTATTTT
CDR3 protein: CATSDLGQGMADTQYF

clone size: few
D gene: TRBD2
V gene: TRBV4-1
J gene: TRBJ2-2
CDR3 DNA: TGCGCCAGCAGGGGTAGCGGGGGGGTATTCGGGGAGCTGTTTTTT
CDR3 protein: CASRGSGGVFGELFF

clone size: NA
D gene: NA
V gene: TRBV4-1
J gene: TRBJ1-1
CDR3 DNA: TGCGCCAGCAGCCAAGACATCAGGAACACTGAAGCTTTCTTT
CDR3 protein: CASSQDIRNTEAFF

clone size: NA
D gene: NA
V gene: TRBV5-6
J gene: TRBJ2-7
CDR3 DNA: TGTGCCAGCAGCTCCCCGCCAACCGGGGGGCTCTGGGAGCAGTACTTC
CDR3 protein: CASSSPPTGGLWEQYF

clone size: NA
D gene: NA
V gene: TRBV28
J gene: TRBJ2-7
CDR3 DNA: TGTGCCAGCAGGGGTACAGAAGGAGGGTCCTACGAGCAGTACTTC
CDR3 protein: CASRGTEGGSYEQYF

clone size: few
D gene: NA
V gene: TRBV7-9
J gene: TRBJ2-7
CDR3 DNA: TGTGCCAGCAGCTTAGCCCATGGACAAGACTCCTACGAGCAGTACTTC
CDR3 protein: CASSLAHGQDSYEQYF

clone size: few
D gene: NA
V gene: TRBV15
J gene: TRBJ2-7
CDR3 DNA: TGTGCCACCAGCAGAGATCCGGGGCAGCTTAACTACGAGCAGTACTTC
CDR3 protein: CATSRDPGQLNYEQYF

clone size: NA
D gene: TRBD2
V gene: TRBV28
J gene: TRBJ2-3
CDR3 DNA: TGTGCCAGCACCTATTTTAGGACTAGAGGCACAGATACGCAGTATTTT
CDR3 protein: CASTYFRTRGTDTQYF

clone size: NA
D gene: NA
V gene: TRBV5-1
J gene: TRBJ2-7
CDR3 DNA: TGCGCCAGCAGCTTGGCTGGGATGTCCTACGAGCAGTACTTC
CDR3 protein: CASSLAGMSYEQYF

clone size: NA
D gene: NA
V gene: TRBV9
J gene: TRBJ2-1
CDR3 DNA: TGTGCCAGCAGCGTGGGAGGCACCCCCAACTCCTACAATGAGCAGTTCTTC
CDR3 protein: CASSVGGTPNSYNEQFF

clone size: NA
D gene: TRBD1
V gene: TRBV28
J gene: TRBJ2-1
CDR3 DNA: TGTGCCAGCAGTTTGGTGGGACAGGGGACGGGCAATGAGCAGTTCTTC
CDR3 protein: CASSLVGQGTGNEQFF

clone size: NA
D gene: NA
V gene: TRBV3-1
J gene: TRBJ1-1
CDR3 DNA: TGTGCCAGCAGCCCTTCAGGGAACACTGAAGCTTTCTTT
CDR3 protein: CASSPSGNTEAFF

clone size: few
D gene: NA
V gene: TRBV25-1
J gene: TRBJ2-7
CDR3 DNA: TGTGCCACCTCCAGTTGGGTTTACGAGCAGTACTTC
CDR3 protein: CATSSWVYEQYF

clone size: NA
D gene: NA
V gene: TRBV7-6
J gene: TRBJ2-7
CDR3 DNA: TGTGCCAGCAGCTTAGGAGTTAACAACGAGCAGTACTTC
CDR3 protein: CASSLGVNNEQYF

clone size: NA
D gene: NA
V gene: TRBV29-1
J gene: TRBJ1-1
CDR3 DNA: TGCAGCGTGACGACGGGGGCGGGCACTGAAGCTTTCTTT
CDR3 protein: CSVTTGAGTEAFF

clone size: few
D gene: TRBD2
V gene: TRBV4-2
J gene: TRBJ2-1
CDR3 DNA: TGTGCCAGCAGCCAAGAAATTGGACTAGAGACAAATGAGCAGTTCTTC
CDR3 protein: CASSQEIGLETNEQFF

clone size: NA
D gene: TRBD2
V gene: TRBV7-2
J gene: TRBJ2-7
CDR3 DNA: TGTGCCAGCAGCCCGGCCTGGCGGGAGGGTCACGAGCAGTACTTC
CDR3 protein: CASSPAWREGHEQYF

clone size: few
D gene: TRBD2
V gene: TRBV24-1
J gene: TRBJ2-1
CDR3 DNA: TGTGCCACCTCCCAAGGAAGCGGGAGGTTTTACAATGAGCAGTTCTTC
CDR3 protein: CATSQGSGRFYNEQFF

clone size: few
D gene: NA
V gene: TRBV11-2
J gene: TRBJ2-1
CDR3 DNA: TGTGCCAGCAACGCCCCAGGGGGGTCCTACAATGAGCAGTTCTTC
CDR3 protein: CASNAPGGSYNEQFF

clone size: many
D gene: TRBD1
V gene: TRBV12-3/TRBV12-4
J gene: TRBJ2-7
CDR3 DNA: TGTGCCAGCAGTTCATCCGGGACAGGGGTTAACGAGCAGTACTTC
CDR3 protein: CASSSSGTGVNEQYF

clone size: few
D gene: TRBD1
V gene: TRBV4-2
J gene: TRBJ2-7
CDR3 DNA: TGTGCCAGCAGCCAAGATTCCGGGACAGGGGCATACGAGCAGTACTTC
CDR3 protein: CASSQDSGTGAYEQYF

clone size: NA
D gene: NA
V gene: TRBV6-5
J gene: TRBJ1-5
CDR3 DNA: TGTGCCAGCAGTTCGACAGGTGACGTTACCTATAGCAATCAGCCCCAGCATTTT
CDR3 protein: CASSSTGDVTYSNQPQHF

clone size: NA
D gene: NA
V gene: TRBV12-3/TRBV12-4
J gene: TRBJ2-5
CDR3 DNA: TGTGCCAGCAGCGGCGAGAATGGCGGTGAGACCCAGTACTTC
CDR3 protein: CASSGENGGETQYF

clone size: NA
D gene: NA
V gene: TRBV9
J gene: TRBJ2-1
CDR3 DNA: TGTGCCAGCAGCGATACCGGGTCCTACAATGAGCAGTTCTTC
CDR3 protein: CASSDTGSYNEQFF

clone size: NA
D gene: TRBD2
V gene: TRBV3-1
J gene: TRBJ2-1
CDR3 DNA: TGTGCCAGCAGCCGAGGACTAGCGGGAGTATCTTACAATGAGCAGTTCTTC
CDR3 protein: CASSRGLAGVSYNEQFF

clone size: few
D gene: TRBD2
V gene: TRBV6-5
J gene: TRBJ2-3
CDR3 DNA: TGTGCCAGCAGTTACGGGGGACTAGCGGCGACAGATACGCAGTATTTT
CDR3 protein: CASSYGGLAATDTQYF

clone size: NA
D gene: NA
V gene: TRBV27
J gene: TRBJ2-5
CDR3 DNA: TGTGCCAGCAGTTTTCTCCCTCTACAGGGACACCAAGAGACCCAGTACTTC
CDR3 protein: CASSFLPLQGHQETQYF

clone size: NA
D gene: TRBD1
V gene: TRBV10-3
J gene: TRBJ2-7
CDR3 DNA: TGTGCCATCAGAGAGCCGGGACAGGGGATCGAGCAGTACTTC
CDR3 protein: CAIREPGQGIEQYF

clone size: few
D gene: NA
V gene: TRBV30
J gene: TRBJ2-7
CDR3 DNA: TGTGCCTGGAGTGTAATTAACTACGAGCAGTACTTC
CDR3 protein: CAWSVINYEQYF

clone size: NA
D gene: NA
V gene: TRBV27
J gene: TRBJ2-3
CDR3 DNA: TGTGCCAGCAGTTGGGGGACCCGCGGGGCAGATACGCAGTATTTT
CDR3 protein: CASSWGTRGADTQYF

clone size: NA
D gene: NA
V gene: TRBV2
J gene: TRBJ2-1
CDR3 DNA: TGTGCCAGCAGTGAAGTGGAAAGCGGCTCCTACAATGAGCAGTTCTTC
CDR3 protein: CASSEVESGSYNEQFF

clone size: NA
D gene: TRBD1
V gene: TRBV29-1
J gene: TRBJ2-1
CDR3 DNA: TGCAGCGCAGCAGGACAGGGAAACAATGAGCAGTTCTTC
CDR3 protein: CSAAGQGNNEQFF

clone size: few
D gene: NA
V gene: TRBV10-3
J gene: TRBJ1-6
CDR3 DNA: TGTGCCATCAGTGACAGGGATGGCTCACCCCTCCACTTT
CDR3 protein: CAISDRDGSPLHF

clone size: few
D gene: NA
V gene: TRBV12-3/TRBV12-4
J gene: TRBJ2-5
CDR3 DNA: TGTGCCAGCAGAACAGGGTCCCAAGAGACCCAGTACTTC
CDR3 protein: CASRTGSQETQYF

clone size: NA
D gene: TRBD2
V gene: TRBV28
J gene: TRBJ2-3
CDR3 DNA: TGTGCCAGCAGAGGACCCATTGCGGGAGTGGATACGCAGTATTTT
CDR3 protein: CASRGPIAGVDTQYF

clone size: NA
D gene: NA
V gene: TRBV7-9
J gene: TRBJ1-3
CDR3 DNA: TGTGCCAGCAGCCAAGACAGAATTGGAAACACCATATATTTT
CDR3 protein: CASSQDRIGNTIYF

clone size: few
D gene: TRBD1
V gene: TRBV2
J gene: TRBJ1-4
CDR3 DNA: TGTGCCAGCAGTGAATTGGTCAGGGGGCCGGGTGAAAAACTGTTTTTT
CDR3 protein: CASSELVRGPGEKLFF

clone size: few
D gene: NA
V gene: TRBV30
J gene: TRBJ2-2
CDR3 DNA: TGTGCCTGGAAAAGGATTTATTACACCGGGGAGCTGTTTTTT
CDR3 protein: CAWKRIYYTGELFF

clone size: many
D gene: NA
V gene: TRBV12-3/TRBV12-4
J gene: TRBJ2-3
CDR3 DNA: TGTGCCAGCACCCGGACTGGCACAGATACGCAGTATTTT
CDR3 protein: CASTRTGTDTQYF

clone size: NA
D gene: TRBD2
V gene: TRBV4-3
J gene: TRBJ2-3
CDR3 DNA: TGCGCCAGCAGCCAAGATGACGGACTAGCGGGGGGGCTTGGCACAGATACGCAGTATTTT
CDR3 protein: CASSQDDGLAGGLGTDTQYF